The 8 T cell receptor beta chains below come from one sample, sequenced in a study of OX40 agonist ivuxolimab in advanced cancers. Clones were read by immunoSEQ multiplex PCR, and TCRdb kept only the in-frame ones, dropping some. In the table there are about 83,000 clones, about 88% of which are singletons. The material sequenced was CD4+ or CD8+ T cells sorted from blood, taken in a trial of the OX40 agonist ivuxolimab. The receptors here all came from an adult with an advanced solid tumor such as melanoma, head and neck, liver or kidney cancer.

This clone has just one count. The V and J genes are TRBV18 and TRBJ1-5, with 12 bases lining up with TRBD1. V gave up 5 bases and J gave up 5 bases; unmatched junction bases: 4. Per germline, CDR1 KGHSH and CDR2 LQKENI. The CDR3 spans 15 residues. The DNA for the CDR3 is TGTGCCAGCTCATCGGGGACAGGGGGCTATCAGCCCCAGCATTTT. It is translated as CASSSGTGGYQPQHF.

The chain combines TRBV2 with TRBJ2-7; D might be TRBD1 (6 bases). The CDR3 length is 14 residues. V lost 2 bases and J 3 bases, leaving 11 bases between the germline ends. CDR1 SNHLY and CDR2 FYNNEI come from the germline V gene. Here the CDR3 DNA reads TGTGCCAGCAGTGAATCTACAGGGTACTACGAGCAGTACTTC. Translation gives CASSESTGYYEQYF.

The chain recombines TRBV6-5 with TRBJ2-7, with 9 positions matching TRBD1. Germline V gene sequence: CDR1 MNHEY, CDR2 SVGAGI. Trimming cost V 4 bases and J 3 bases; bases outside gene matches: 4. The length of the CDR3 is 14 residues. In nucleotides, the CDR3 is TGTGCCAGCAGTTGGGACAGGGAAGGCTACGAGCAGTACTTC. It translates to CASSWDREGYEQYF.

This clone appeared a few times. The chain uses TRBV27 and TRBJ1-2; TRBD1 matches at 10 bases. The CDR3 sequence is 18 residues long. V lost 4 bases, J lost 4 bases, and 15 bases stayed unmatched. Germline V gene data show CDR1 as MNHEY and CDR2 as SMNVEV (reference sequence). This CDR3 is CASSSITRDRGLLYGYTF. DNA for the CDR3: TGTGCCAGCAGTTCGATAACACGAGACAGGGGGCTCCTCTATGGCTACACCTTC.

This chain uses TRBV7-9 with TRBJ2-1; TRBD1 aligns across 8 bases. The CDR3 is 15 amino acids. After removal of 1 base from V and 7 bases from J, the junction contained 6 bases not matched to a gene. Germline values: CDR1 SEHNR, CDR2 FQNEAQ (reference sequence). The DNA for the CDR3 is TGTGCCAGCAGCTTAGAGCCGACAGGGGAAAATGAGCAGTTCTTC. Amino acids: CASSLEPTGENEQFF.

As concerns this clone: The same CDR3 can be traced to other DNA sequences in this sample. The chain links TRBV11-2 to TRBJ2-7, with 8 bases matching TRBD1. The CDR3 is made up of 15 amino acids. Germline V gene sequence: CDR1 SGHAT, CDR2 FQNNGV. J was trimmed by 5 bases and V by 4 bases; bases with no gene match: 10. The CDR3 loop reads CASSSLRTGPNEQYF. CDR3 in DNA: TGTGCCAGCAGCTCCCTAAGGACAGGGCCAAACGAGCAGTACTTC.

V is TRBV5-1 and J is TRBJ2-5; TRBD2 matches at 15 bases. The CDR3 is 18 amino acids. CDR1 SGHRS and CDR2 YFSETQ come from the germline V gene. V dropped 5 bases and J dropped 3; count of bases not matched to a gene: 11. The DNA for the CDR3 is TGCGCCAGCAGTCCGGGACTAGCGGGGGGCCCGCGGGAAGAGACCCAGTACTTC. Protein product: CASSPGLAGGPREETQYF. The full variable domain, its missing parts supplied by reference TRBV5-1 and TRBJ2-5, is KAGVTQTPRYLIKTRGQQVTLSCSPISGHRSVSWYQQTPGQGLQFLFEYFSETQRNKGNFPGRFSGRQFSNSRSEMNVSTLELGDSALYLCASSPGLAGGPREETQYFGPGTRLLVL.

This clone was seen only once. V gene TRBV28 combines with J gene TRBJ1-5; 9 positions agree with TRBD1. This CDR3 spans 14 amino acids. CDR1 is MDHEN and CDR2 is SYDVKM in the germline V gene. V lost 6 bases and J lost 5; bases outside the gene matches: 5. CDR3 DNA sequence: TGTGCCAGCAGGAGACAGGGGGGCGATCAGCCCCAGCATTTT. It encodes CASRRQGGDQPQHF. Complete variable domain (other parts from reference TRBV28 and TRBJ1-5): DVKVTQSSRYLVKRTGEKVFLECVQDMDHENMFWYRQDPGLGLRLIYFSYDVKMKEKGDIPEGYSVSREKKERFSLILESASTNQTSMYLCASRRQGGDQPQHFGDGTRLSIL.